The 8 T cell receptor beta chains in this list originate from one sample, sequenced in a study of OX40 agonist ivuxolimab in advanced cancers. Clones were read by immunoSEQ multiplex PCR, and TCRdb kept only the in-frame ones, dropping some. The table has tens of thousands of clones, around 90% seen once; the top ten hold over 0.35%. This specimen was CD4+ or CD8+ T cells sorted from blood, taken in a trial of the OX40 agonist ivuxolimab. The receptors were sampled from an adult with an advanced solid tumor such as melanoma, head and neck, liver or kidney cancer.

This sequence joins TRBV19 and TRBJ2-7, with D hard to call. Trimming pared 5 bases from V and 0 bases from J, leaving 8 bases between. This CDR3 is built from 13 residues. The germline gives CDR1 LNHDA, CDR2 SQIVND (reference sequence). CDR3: CASSESSSYEQYF. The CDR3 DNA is TGTGCCAGTAGTGAGAGTAGCTCCTACGAGCAGTACTTC.

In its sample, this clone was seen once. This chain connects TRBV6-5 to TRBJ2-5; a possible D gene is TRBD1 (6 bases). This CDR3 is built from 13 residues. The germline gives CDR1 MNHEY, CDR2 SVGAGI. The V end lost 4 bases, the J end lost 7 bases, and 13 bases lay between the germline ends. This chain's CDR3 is CASSFDRGGTQYF. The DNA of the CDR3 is TGTGCCAGCAGTTTCGACAGAGGGGGGACCCAGTACTTC.

The CDR3 sequence is CASSFASGNEQFF. The CDR3 nucleotides read TGTGCCAGCAGCTTTGCTAGCGGCAATGAGCAGTTCTTC. V gene TRBV7-9 combines with J gene TRBJ2-1; 7 nucleotides line up with TRBD2. CDR1 and CDR2 (germline): SEHNR, FQNEAQ (reference sequence). With 3 bases clipped from V and 6 bases from J, the junction kept 2 bases outside the gene matches. This CDR3 has 13 amino acids.

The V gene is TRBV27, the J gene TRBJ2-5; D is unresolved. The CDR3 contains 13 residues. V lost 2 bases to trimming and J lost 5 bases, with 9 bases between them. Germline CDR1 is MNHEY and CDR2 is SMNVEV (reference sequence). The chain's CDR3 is CASSLGLGETQYF. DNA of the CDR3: TGTGCCAGCAGTTTAGGTCTAGGGGAGACCCAGTACTTC.

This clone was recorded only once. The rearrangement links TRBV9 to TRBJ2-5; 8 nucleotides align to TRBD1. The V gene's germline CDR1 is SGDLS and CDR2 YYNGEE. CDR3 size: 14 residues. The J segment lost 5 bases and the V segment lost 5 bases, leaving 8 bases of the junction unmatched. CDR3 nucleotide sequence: TGTGCCAGCAGTTTAGGGACAGGATTGGAGACCCAGTACTTC. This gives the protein CASSLGTGLETQYF. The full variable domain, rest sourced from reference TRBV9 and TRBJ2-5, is DSGVTQTPKHLITATGQRVTLRCSPRSGDLSVYWYQQSLDQGLQFLIQYYNGEERAKGNILERFSAQQFPDLHSELNLSSLELGDSALYFCASSLGTGLETQYFGPGTRLLVL.

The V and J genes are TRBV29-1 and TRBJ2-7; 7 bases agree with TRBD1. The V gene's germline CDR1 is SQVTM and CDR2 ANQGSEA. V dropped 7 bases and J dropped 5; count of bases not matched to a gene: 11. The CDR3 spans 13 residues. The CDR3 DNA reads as TGCAGCGCCTCCAACCGACAGGGCCACGAGCAGTACTTC. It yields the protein CSASNRQGHEQYF.

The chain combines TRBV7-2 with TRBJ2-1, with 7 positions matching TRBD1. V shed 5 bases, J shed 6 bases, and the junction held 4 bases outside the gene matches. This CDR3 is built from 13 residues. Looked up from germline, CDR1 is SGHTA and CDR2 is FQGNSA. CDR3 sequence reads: CASSLGQINEQFF. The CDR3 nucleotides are TGTGCCAGCAGCCTGGGACAGATCAATGAGCAGTTCTTC. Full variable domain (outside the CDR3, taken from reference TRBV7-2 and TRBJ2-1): GAGVSQSPSNKVTEKGKDVELRCDPISGHTALYWYRQSLGQGLEFLIYFQGNSAPDKSGLPSDRFSAERTGGSVSTLTIQRTQQEDSAVYLCASSLGQINEQFFGPGTRLTVL.

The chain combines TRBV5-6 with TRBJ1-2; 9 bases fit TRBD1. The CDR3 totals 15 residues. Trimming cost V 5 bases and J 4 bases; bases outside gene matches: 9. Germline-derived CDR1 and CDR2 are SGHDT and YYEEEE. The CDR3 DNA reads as TGTGCCAGCAGTTCGTCCGGGACAGGGTTCTATGGCTACACCTTC. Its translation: CASSSSGTGFYGYTF. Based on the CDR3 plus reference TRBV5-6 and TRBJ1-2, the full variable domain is DAGVTQSPTHLIKTRGQQVTLRCSPKSGHDTVSWYQQALGQGPQFIFQYYEEEERQRGNFPDRFSGHQFPNYSSELNVNALLLGDSALYLCASSSSGTGFYGYTFGSGTRLTVV.